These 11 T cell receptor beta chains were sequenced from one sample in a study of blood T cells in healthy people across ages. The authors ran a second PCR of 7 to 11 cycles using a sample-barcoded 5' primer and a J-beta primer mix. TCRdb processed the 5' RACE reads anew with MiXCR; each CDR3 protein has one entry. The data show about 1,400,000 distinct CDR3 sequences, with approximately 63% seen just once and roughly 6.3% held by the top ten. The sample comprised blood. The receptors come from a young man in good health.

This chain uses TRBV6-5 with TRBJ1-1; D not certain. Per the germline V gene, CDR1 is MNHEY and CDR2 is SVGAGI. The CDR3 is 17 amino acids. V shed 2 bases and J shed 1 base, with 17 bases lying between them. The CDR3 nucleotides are TGTGCCAGCAGTTACAGGTTCGGAAAAGTGACGAACACTGAAGCTTTCTTT. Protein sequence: CASSYRFGKVTNTEAFF.

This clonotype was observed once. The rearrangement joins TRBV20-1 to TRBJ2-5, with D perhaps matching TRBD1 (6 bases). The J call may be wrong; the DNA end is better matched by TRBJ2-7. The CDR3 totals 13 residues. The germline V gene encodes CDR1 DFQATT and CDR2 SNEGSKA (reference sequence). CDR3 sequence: CSARPRGTYEQYF. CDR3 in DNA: TGCAGTGCTAGACCCAGGGGAACGTACGAGCAGTACTTC.

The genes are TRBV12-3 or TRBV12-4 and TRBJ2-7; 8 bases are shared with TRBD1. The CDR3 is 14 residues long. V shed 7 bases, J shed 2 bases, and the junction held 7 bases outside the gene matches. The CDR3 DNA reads TGTGCCAGCAACAGCCGGGACAGGCCCTACGAGCAGTACTTC. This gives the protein CASNSRDRPYEQYF.

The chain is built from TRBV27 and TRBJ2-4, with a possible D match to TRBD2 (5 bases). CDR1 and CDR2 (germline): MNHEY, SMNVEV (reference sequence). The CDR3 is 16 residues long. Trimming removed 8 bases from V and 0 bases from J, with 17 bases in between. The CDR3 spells CASSHLGSLAKNIQYF. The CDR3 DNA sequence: TGTGCCAGCTCACATTTGGGGAGCCTAGCCAAAAACATTCAGTACTTC.

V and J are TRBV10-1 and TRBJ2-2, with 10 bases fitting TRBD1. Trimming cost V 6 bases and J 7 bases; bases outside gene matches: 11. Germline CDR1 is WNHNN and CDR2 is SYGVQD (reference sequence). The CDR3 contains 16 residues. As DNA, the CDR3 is TGCGCCAGCAGACCCGACAGGGGGCTTAAGAACGGGGAGCTGTTTTTT. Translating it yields CASRPDRGLKNGELFF.

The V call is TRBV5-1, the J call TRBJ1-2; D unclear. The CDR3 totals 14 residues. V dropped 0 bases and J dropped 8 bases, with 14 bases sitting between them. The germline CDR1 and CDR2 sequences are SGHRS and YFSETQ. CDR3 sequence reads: CASSLGTGLRGYTF. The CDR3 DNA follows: TGCGCCAGCAGCTTGGGTACTGGGCTACGAGGCTACACCTTC.

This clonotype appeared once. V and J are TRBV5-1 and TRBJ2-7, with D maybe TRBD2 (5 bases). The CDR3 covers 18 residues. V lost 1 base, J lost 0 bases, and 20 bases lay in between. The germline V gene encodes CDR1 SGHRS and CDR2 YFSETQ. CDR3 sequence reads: CASSLRSDLARNSYEQYF. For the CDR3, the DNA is TGCGCCAGCAGCTTGAGGTCGGACTTAGCGCGAAACTCCTACGAGCAGTACTTC.

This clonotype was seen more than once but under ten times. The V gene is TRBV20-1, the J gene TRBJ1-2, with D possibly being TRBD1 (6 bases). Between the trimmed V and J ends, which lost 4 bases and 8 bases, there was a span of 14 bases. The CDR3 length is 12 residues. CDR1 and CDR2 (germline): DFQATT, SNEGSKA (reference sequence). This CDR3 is CSATGQSTGYTF. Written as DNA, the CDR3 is TGCAGTGCTACGGGACAATCTACGGGCTACACCTTC.

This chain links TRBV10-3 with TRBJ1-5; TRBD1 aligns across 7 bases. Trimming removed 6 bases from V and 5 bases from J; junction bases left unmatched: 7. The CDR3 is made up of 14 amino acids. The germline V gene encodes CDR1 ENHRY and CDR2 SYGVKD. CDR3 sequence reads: CAISYRTGYQPQHF. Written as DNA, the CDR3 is TGTGCCATCAGCTACCGGACAGGCTATCAGCCCCAGCATTTT.

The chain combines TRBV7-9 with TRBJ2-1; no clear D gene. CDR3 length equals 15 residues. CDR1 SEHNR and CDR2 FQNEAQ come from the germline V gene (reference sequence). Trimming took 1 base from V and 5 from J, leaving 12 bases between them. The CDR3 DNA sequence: TGTGCCAGCAGCTTAGTTTTAGCCGAAAACAATGAGCAGTTCTTC. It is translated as CASSLVLAENNEQFF.

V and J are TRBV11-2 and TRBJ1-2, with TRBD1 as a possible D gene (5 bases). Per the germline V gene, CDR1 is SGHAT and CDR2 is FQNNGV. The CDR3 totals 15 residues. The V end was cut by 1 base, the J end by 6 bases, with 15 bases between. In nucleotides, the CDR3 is TGTGCCAGCAGCTTAGCTGCCAGGGTGGGACATGGCTACACCTTC. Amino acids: CASSLAARVGHGYTF.